This passage covers 19 T cell receptor beta chains from one sample sequenced in a study of blood T cell repertoires in COVID-19. Produced via immunoSEQ multiplex PCR; TCRdb's table is partial and in-frame only. Among 150,000 to 200,000 clones listed, approximately 91% were seen once. Specimen: peripheral blood. The receptors here all came from a man between 65 and 85 years old with active or convalescent COVID-19.

This chain links TRBV5-1 with TRBJ1-3; 7 bases are a match to TRBD1. This CDR3 comprises 16 residues. V shed 4 bases and J 0 bases; nucleotides not matched to a gene: 7. Germline assignment: CDR1 SGHRS and CDR2 YFSETQ. Written as DNA, the CDR3 is TGCGCCAGCAGCCTAACAGGGGATCCCTCTGGAAACACCATATATTTT. Amino acid sequence: CASSLTGDPSGNTIYF.

The chain recombines TRBV7-2 with TRBJ1-3; the D gene is possibly TRBD1 (6 bases). CDR1 SGHTA and CDR2 FQGNSA come from the germline V gene. V lost 8 bases, J lost 0 bases, and 8 bases lay in between. The CDR3 sequence is 13 residues long. DNA for the CDR3: TGTGCCAGCCAAGGGGGCTCTGGAAACACCATATATTTT. Translated: CASQGGSGNTIYF.

This clone came up once. The chain recombines TRBV28 with TRBJ2-7; TRBD1 matches at 11 bases. This CDR3 has 15 amino acids. Per the germline V gene, CDR1 is MDHEN and CDR2 is SYDVKM. Losses at the gene ends were 6 bases for V and 6 bases for J; bases not matched to a gene: 10. CDR3 sequence (DNA): TGTGCCAGCAGGACCGGGACAGGGGGACTACGCGAGCAGTACTTC. Its protein is CASRTGTGGLREQYF. The complete variable domain, with remaining parts taken from reference TRBV28 and TRBJ2-7, reads DVKVTQSSRYLVKRTGEKVFLECVQDMDHENMFWYRQDPGLGLRLIYFSYDVKMKEKGDIPEGYSVSREKKERFSLILESASTNQTSMYLCASRTGTGGLREQYFGPGTRLTVT.

The V and J genes are TRBV19 and TRBJ2-2, with D hard to call. Deletions cut 5 bases from V and 0 bases from J, with 19 bases between. Germline V gives CDR1 LNHDA, CDR2 SQIVND (reference sequence). CDR3 length: 18 amino acids. CDR3 residues: CASSVQMRIASNTGELFF. CDR3 DNA sequence: TGTGCCAGTAGTGTCCAGATGCGGATTGCGTCGAACACCGGGGAGCTGTTTTTT.

The V gene is TRBV5-1, the J gene TRBJ2-5; TRBD1 agrees at 10 bases. CDR1 is SGHRS, CDR2 YFSETQ, per germline. V was clipped by 0 bases and J by 1 base; unmatched bases: 9. CDR3 length equals 18 residues. In nucleotides, the CDR3 is TGCGCCAGCAGCTTGGCCTTCAGAAGGGACAGGGGCCAAGAGACCCAGTACTTC. Its protein product is CASSLAFRRDRGQETQYF.

CDR3 sequence: CASSQGTGRTSYEQYF. The CDR3, as DNA: TGCGCCAGCAGCCAGGGGACAGGGAGGACCTCCTACGAGCAGTACTTC. The chain employs TRBV4-3 and TRBJ2-7, with TRBD1 matching over 9 bases. Trimming at V came to 3 bases and at J to 0 bases, leaving 6 bases not matched to a gene. The CDR3 is made up of 16 amino acids. In germline, CDR1 is LGHNA, CDR2 YSLEER.

V is TRBV29-1 and J is TRBJ2-7; no clear D. CDR1 is SQVTM and CDR2 is ANQGSEA in the germline V gene. The CDR3 extends over 12 amino acids. The V end lost 7 bases, the J end lost 0 bases, and 10 bases lay between the germline ends. The CDR3 DNA reads as TGCAGCGCGGTGAGTAACTCCTACGAGCAGTACTTC. Amino acids: CSAVSNSYEQYF.

J is TRBJ2-2 and V is TRBV7-9; no clear D. In germline, CDR1 is SEHNR, CDR2 FQNEAQ (reference sequence). V gave up 2 bases and J gave up 8 bases, with 6 bases separating them. The CDR3 extends over 12 amino acids. CDR3 region: CASSLPVGELFF. The CDR3 bases are TGTGCCAGCAGCTTACCCGTAGGGGAGCTGTTTTTT.

This clone was recorded once. DNA of the CDR3: TGTGCCAGCAGCTCCCGGGGATCCTCAATCGGTAGCAATCAGCCCCAGCATTTT. It codes for CASSSRGSSIGSNQPQHF. The gene calls are TRBV21-1 and TRBJ1-5. TRBV21-1 is a pseudogene locus. This CDR3 spans 18 amino acids.

The chain joins TRBV3-1 (or the pseudogene TRBV3-2) to TRBJ2-7; possible D gene TRBD1, 9 bases. Germline CDR1 and CDR2: LGHDT and YNNKEL (reference sequence). Between the trimmed V and J ends, which lost 4 bases and 3 bases, there was a span of 40 bases. This CDR3 has 23 residues. The CDR3 DNA follows: TGTGCCAGCAGCCCACGGCACTGGACAGGGGATCCCGGGGGGGACTCACACCTCTACGAGCAGTACTTC. It is translated as CASSPRHWTGDPGGDSHLYEQYF.

This rearrangement joins TRBV12-3 or TRBV12-4 to TRBJ2-3, with 8 positions matching TRBD2. V shed 8 bases, J shed 5 bases, and the junction held 0 bases outside the gene matches. The CDR3 has 11 residues. CDR3 sequence (DNA): TGTGCCAGCCGGGGGGGAGATACGCAGTATTTT. Translating gives CASRGGDTQYF.

V is TRBV7-9 and J is TRBJ1-6; the match to TRBD1 covers 11 bases. Germline V gene sequence: CDR1 SEHNR, CDR2 FQNEAQ (reference sequence). Unmatched junction bases numbered 6, after V lost 5 bases and J lost 6 bases. This CDR3 contains 16 residues. This CDR3 is CASSTGQGASNSPLHF. The CDR3 coding sequence is TGTGCCAGCAGCACCGGACAGGGGGCGAGTAATTCACCCCTCCACTTT.

The chain carries TRBV7-2 and TRBJ2-1; D call uncertain. The CDR3 runs 11 residues. Trimming left V 5 bases short and J 6 bases short, with 5 bases between. The germline CDR1 and CDR2 sequences are SGHTA and FQGNSA. The CDR3 loop is CASSPINEQFF. The CDR3 nucleotides read TGTGCCAGCAGCCCCATCAATGAGCAGTTCTTC.

This chain links TRBV25-1 with TRBJ2-5; 9 bases align to TRBD1. In germline, CDR1 is MGHDK, CDR2 SYGVNS. The V segment lost 3 bases and the J segment 5 bases; nucleotides outside the gene matches: 7. The length of the CDR3 is 15 residues. The CDR3 region is CASSEWTGVSETQYF. The CDR3 DNA is TGTGCCAGCAGTGAGTGGACAGGGGTGAGCGAGACCCAGTACTTC.

The J gene is TRBJ2-4, the V gene TRBV6-4; D gene unclear. CDR1 MRHNA and CDR2 SNTAGT come from the germline V gene. Trimming left V 5 bases short and J 0 bases short, with 11 bases between. CDR3 size: 15 residues. The CDR3 nucleotides read TGTGCCAGCAGTTTCGGAGTACCAGCCAAAAACATTCAGTACTTC. As protein: CASSFGVPAKNIQYF.

The chain employs TRBV28 and TRBJ2-7, with D possibly TRBD2 on 6 matching bases. V lost 4 bases to trimming and J lost 7 bases, with 11 bases between them. This CDR3 region has 12 residues. In germline, CDR1 is MDHEN, CDR2 SYDVKM. The CDR3 DNA follows: TGTGCCAGCAGTTCCTCGGGGGAAGAGCAGTACTTC. It translates to CASSSSGEEQYF.

This chain joins TRBV5-1 and TRBJ2-3; tentative D call: TRBD1 (5 bases). V shed 2 bases and J shed 2 bases, with 12 bases lying between them. CDR3 size: 15 residues. CDR1 is SGHRS, CDR2 YFSETQ, per germline. The CDR3 coding sequence is TGCGCCAGCAGCTTTCAGGGATTAATCACAGATACGCAGTATTTT. The encoded protein is CASSFQGLITDTQYF. Together with reference TRBV5-1 and TRBJ2-3, the CDR3 gives the full variable domain: KAGVTQTPRYLIKTRGQQVTLSCSPISGHRSVSWYQQTPGQGLQFLFEYFSETQRNKGNFPGRFSGRQFSNSRSEMNVSTLELGDSALYLCASSFQGLITDTQYFGPGTRLTVL.

This clone was observed once. The chain links TRBV27 to TRBJ2-1, with a tentative D call TRBD1 (5 bases). V lost 8 bases and J lost 1, with 18 bases in between. Germline CDR1 MNHEY, CDR2 SMNVEV (reference sequence). The CDR3 loop spans 16 amino acids. CDR3 sequence reads: CASGPLRGSSYNEQFF. In DNA, the CDR3 is TGTGCCAGCGGACCTTTAAGGGGTAGTTCCTACAATGAGCAGTTCTTC.

This clone came up once. V usage is TRBV10-3 and J usage is TRBJ2-3; D is unresolved. This CDR3 has 11 residues. V gave up 6 bases and J gave up 5 bases, with 6 bases separating them. From germline, CDR1 is ENHRY and CDR2 SYGVKD. This CDR3 is CAISGGDTQYF. CDR3 in DNA: TGTGCCATCAGCGGCGGAGATACGCAGTATTTT.